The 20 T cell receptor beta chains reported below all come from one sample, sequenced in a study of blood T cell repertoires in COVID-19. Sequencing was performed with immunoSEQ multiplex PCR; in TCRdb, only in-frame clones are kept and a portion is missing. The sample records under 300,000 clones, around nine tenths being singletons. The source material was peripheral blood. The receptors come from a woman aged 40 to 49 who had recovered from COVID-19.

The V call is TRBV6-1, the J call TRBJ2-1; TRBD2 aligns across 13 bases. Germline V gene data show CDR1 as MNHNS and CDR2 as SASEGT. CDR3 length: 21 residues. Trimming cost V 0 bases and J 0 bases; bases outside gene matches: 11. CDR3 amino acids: CASSEAYPGLAGPRSYNEQFF. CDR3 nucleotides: TGTGCCAGCAGTGAAGCCTATCCGGGACTAGCGGGACCCCGCTCCTACAATGAGCAGTTCTTC.

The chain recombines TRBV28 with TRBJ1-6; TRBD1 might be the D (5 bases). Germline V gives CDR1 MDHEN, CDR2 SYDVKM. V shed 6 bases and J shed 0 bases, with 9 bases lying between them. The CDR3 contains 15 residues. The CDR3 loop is CASSTGSSYNSPLHF. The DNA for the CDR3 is TGTGCCAGCAGCACAGGTAGCTCCTATAATTCACCCCTCCACTTT.

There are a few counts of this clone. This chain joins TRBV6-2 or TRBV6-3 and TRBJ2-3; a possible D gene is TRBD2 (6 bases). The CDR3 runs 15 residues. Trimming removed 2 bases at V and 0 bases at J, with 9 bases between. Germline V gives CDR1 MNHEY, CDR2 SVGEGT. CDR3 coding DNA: TGTGCCAGCAGTTACACCGGGACTAGCACAGATACGCAGTATTTT. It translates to CASSYTGTSTDTQYF.

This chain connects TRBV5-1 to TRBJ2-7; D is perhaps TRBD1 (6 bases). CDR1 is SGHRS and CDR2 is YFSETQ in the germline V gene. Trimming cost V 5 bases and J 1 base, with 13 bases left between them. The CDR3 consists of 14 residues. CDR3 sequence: CASRSNRASYEQYF. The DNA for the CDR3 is TGCGCCAGCAGGTCAAACAGGGCTTCCTACGAGCAGTACTTC.

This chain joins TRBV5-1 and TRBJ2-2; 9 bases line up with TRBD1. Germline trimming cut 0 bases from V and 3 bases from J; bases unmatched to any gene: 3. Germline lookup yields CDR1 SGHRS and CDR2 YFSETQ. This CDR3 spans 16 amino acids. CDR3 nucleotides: TGCGCCAGCAGCTTGGGTAGGACAGGGGACACCGGGGAGCTGTTTTTT. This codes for CASSLGRTGDTGELFF.

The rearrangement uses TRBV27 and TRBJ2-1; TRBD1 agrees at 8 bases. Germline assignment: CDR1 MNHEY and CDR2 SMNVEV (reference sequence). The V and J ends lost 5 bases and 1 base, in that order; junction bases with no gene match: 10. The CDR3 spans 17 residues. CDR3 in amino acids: CASSTLSHRGSYNEQFF. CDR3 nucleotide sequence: TGTGCCAGCAGTACGCTATCCCACAGGGGGTCCTACAATGAGCAGTTCTTC.

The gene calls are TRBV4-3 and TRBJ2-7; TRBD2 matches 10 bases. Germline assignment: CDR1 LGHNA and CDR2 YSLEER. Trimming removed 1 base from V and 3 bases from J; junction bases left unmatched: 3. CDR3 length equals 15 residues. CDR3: CASSQGASGSYEQYF. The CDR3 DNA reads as TGCGCCAGCAGCCAAGGGGCTAGCGGGAGCTACGAGCAGTACTTC.

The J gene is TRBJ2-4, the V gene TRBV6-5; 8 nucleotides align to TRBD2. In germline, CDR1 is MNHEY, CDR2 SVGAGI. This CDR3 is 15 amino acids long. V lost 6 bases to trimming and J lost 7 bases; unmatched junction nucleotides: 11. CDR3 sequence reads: CASRIGGAWSNIQYF. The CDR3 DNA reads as TGTGCCAGCAGAATCGGGGGGGCCTGGTCGAACATTCAGTACTTC.

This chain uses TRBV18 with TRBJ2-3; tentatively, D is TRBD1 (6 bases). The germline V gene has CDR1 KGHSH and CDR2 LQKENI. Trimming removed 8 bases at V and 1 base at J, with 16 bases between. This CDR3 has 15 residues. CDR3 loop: CASTTGIVGTDTQYF. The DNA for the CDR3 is TGTGCCAGCACAACAGGGATTGTAGGCACAGATACGCAGTATTTT.

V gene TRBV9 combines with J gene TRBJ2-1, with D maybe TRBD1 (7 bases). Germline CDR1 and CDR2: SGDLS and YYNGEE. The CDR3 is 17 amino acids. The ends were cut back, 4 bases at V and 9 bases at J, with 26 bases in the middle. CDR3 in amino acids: CASSRRLGQGVGGEQFF. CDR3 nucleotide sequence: TGTGCCAGCAGCCGACGTCTAGGGCAGGGGGTGGGAGGTGAGCAGTTCTTC.

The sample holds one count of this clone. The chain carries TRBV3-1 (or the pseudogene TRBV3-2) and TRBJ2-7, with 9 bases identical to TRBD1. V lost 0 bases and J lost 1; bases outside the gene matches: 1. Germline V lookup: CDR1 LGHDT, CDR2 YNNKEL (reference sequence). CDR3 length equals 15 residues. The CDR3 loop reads CASSQEQGASYEQYF. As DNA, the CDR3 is TGTGCCAGCAGCCAAGAACAGGGGGCTTCCTACGAGCAGTACTTC.

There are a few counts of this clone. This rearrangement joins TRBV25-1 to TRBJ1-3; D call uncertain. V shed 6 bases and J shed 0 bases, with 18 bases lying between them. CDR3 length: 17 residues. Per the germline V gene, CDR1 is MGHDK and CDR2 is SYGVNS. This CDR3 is CASSSLDFVSSGNTIYF. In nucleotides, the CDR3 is TGTGCCAGCAGCTCCCTAGACTTCGTATCCTCTGGAAACACCATATATTTT.

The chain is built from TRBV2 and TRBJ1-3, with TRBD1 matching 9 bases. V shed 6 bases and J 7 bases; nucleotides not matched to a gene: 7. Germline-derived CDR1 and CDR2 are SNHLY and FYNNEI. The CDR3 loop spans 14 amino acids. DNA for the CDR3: TGTGCCAGCAGCCCGGGACAGGGTAGGAACACCATATATTTT. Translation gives CASSPGQGRNTIYF.

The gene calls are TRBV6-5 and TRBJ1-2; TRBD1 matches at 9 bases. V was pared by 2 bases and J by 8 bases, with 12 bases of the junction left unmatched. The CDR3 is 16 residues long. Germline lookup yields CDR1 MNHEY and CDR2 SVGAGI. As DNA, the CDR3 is TGTGCCAGCAGTTACGGAACCGGGACAGGGTTGAGCGGCTACACCTTC. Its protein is CASSYGTGTGLSGYTF.

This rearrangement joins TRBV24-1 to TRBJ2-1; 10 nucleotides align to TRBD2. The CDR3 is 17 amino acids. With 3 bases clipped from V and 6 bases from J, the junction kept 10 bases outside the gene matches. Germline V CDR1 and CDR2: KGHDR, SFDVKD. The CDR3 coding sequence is TGTGCCACCAGTGATCTACCCGGGACTAGCGCAGGCAATGAGCAGTTCTTC. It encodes CATSDLPGTSAGNEQFF.

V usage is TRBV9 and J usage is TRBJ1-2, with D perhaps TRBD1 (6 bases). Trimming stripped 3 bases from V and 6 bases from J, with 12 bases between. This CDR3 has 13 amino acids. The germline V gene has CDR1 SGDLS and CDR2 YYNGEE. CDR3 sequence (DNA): TGTGCCAGCAGCGGTTTGACAGGAAATGGCTACACCTTC. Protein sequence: CASSGLTGNGYTF.

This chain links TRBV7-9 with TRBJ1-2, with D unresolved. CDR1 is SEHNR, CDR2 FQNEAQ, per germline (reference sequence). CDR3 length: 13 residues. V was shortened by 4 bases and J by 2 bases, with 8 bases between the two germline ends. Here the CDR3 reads CASSSDGNYGYTF. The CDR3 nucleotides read TGTGCCAGCAGCTCAGACGGGAACTATGGCTACACCTTC. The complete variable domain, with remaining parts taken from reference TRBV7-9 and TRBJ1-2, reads DTGVSQNPRHKITKRGQNVTFRCDPISEHNRLYWYRQTLGQGPEFLTYFQNEAQLEKSRLLSDRFSAERPKGSFSTLEIQRTEQGDSAMYLCASSSDGNYGYTFGSGTRLTVV.

CDR3 in DNA: TGTGCCAGTAGTTTCGGTACAGACTACGAGCAGTACTTC. Its protein product is CASSFGTDYEQYF. V and J are TRBV19 and TRBJ2-7; no reliable D call. Germline V gene lookup returns CDR1 LNHDA and CDR2 SQIVND (reference sequence). V shed 5 bases and J shed 3 bases, with 11 bases lying between them. The CDR3 is 13 residues long.

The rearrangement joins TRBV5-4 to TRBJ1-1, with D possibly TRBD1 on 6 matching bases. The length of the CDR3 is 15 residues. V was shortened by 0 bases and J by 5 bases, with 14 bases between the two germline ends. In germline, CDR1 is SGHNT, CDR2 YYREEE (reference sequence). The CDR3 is CASSLVGARGTEAFF. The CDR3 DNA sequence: TGTGCCAGCAGCTTGGTGGGGGCGCGCGGGACTGAAGCTTTCTTT. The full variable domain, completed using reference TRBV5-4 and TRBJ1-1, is ETGVTQSPTHLIKTRGQQVTLRCSSQSGHNTVSWYQQALGQGPQFIFQYYREEENGRGNFPPRFSGLQFPNYSSELNVNALELDDSALYLCASSLVGARGTEAFFGQGTRLTVV.

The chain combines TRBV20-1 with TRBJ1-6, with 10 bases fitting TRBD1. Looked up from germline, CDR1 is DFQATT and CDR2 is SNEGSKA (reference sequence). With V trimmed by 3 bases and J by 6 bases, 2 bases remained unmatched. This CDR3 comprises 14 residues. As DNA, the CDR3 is TGCAGTGCTAGTGGGACAGGGGTTAATTCACCCCTCCACTTT. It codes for CSASGTGVNSPLHF.